This TCR beta chain derives from a study of T-cell memory formation after mild COVID-19. Between the trimmed V and J ends, which lost 6 bases and 1 base, there was a span of 8 bases. In germline, CDR1 is KGHDR, CDR2 SFDVKD. CDR3 length: 14 amino acids. General observations from the study: Among CD4+ contracting clones, most were CM and EM, and CD8+ ones EMRA. There was a balanced CD4/CD8 profile in clones contracting day 15 to 85, and later expanders leaned CD4+.

This clonotype showed up just a few times. What it recognizes is unknown. TCRdb re-derived calls from the 5' RACE reads in MiXCR, one entry per CDR3 protein. The sample carries around 470,000 distinct CDR3 sequences, 20% recorded once. This clonotype originated in an adult woman who had mild COVID-19 (a few samples of this study predate the infection). Cell type and time point are not known. The V and J genes are TRBV24-1 and TRBJ2-2; no clear D gene. The sequenced sample consisted of PBMCs or a T cell subset sorted from them (not recorded which). For the CDR3, the DNA is TGTGCCACCAGTAGGCCAGGGAACACCGGGGAGCTGTTTTTT. It specifies CATSRPGNTGELFF.